Listed here is a single T cell receptor (beta chain). This record comes from a study of T cell changes during pregnancy in multiple sclerosis. The table came from immunoSEQ multiplex PCR; TCRdb's copy has only in-frame clones and leaves some out. The sample contains over 55,000 clones, roughly 93% of which appear only once. Trimming cost V 6 bases and J 8 bases; bases outside gene matches: 10. This CDR3 is built from 16 residues. CDR1 and CDR2 (germline): SGHVS, FNYEAQ. The rearrangement links TRBV7-6 to TRBJ2-1, with 13 bases aligning to TRBD2. Sequencing was performed on peripheral blood, taken after pregnancy. The TCR originated in a female donor with multiple sclerosis, enrolled in a pregnancy study. The CDR3 nucleotides are TGTGCCAGCAGGTTTGGGACTAGCGGGATATCCCATGAGCAGTTCTTC. Encoded protein: CASRFGTSGISHEQFF.